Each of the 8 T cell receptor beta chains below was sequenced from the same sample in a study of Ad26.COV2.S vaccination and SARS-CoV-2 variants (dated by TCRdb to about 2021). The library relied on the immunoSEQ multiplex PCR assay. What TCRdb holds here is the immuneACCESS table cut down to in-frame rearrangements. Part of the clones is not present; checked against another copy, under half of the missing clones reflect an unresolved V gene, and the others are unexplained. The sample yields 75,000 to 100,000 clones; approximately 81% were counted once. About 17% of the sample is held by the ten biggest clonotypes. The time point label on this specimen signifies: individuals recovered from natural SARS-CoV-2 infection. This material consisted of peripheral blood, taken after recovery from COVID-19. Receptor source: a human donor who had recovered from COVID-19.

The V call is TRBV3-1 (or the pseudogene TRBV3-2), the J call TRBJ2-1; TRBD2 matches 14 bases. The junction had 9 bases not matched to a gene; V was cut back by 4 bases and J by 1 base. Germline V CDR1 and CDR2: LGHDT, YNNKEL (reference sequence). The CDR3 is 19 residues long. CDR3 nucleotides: TGTGCCAGCAGCCGCCGACTAGCGGGAGGGAGTCTATCCTACAATGAGCAGTTCTTC. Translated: CASSRRLAGGSLSYNEQFF.

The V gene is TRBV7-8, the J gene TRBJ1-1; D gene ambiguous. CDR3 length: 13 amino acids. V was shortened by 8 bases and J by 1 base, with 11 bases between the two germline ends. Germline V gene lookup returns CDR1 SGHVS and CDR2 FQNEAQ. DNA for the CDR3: TGTGCCAGCCAAAAGGGAGAGAACACTGAAGCTTTCTTT. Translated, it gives CASQKGENTEAFF.

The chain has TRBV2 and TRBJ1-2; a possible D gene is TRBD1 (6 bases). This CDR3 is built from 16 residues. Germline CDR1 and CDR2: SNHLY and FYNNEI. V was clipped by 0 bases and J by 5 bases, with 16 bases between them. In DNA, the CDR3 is TGTGCCAGCAGTGAAGCGCTTGGGGGGCAGCTATATGGCTACACCTTC. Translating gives CASSEALGGQLYGYTF. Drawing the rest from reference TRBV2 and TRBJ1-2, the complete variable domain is EPEVTQTPSHQVTQMGQEVILRCVPISNHLYFYWYRQILGQKVEFLVSFYNNEISEKSEIFDDQFSVERPDGSNFTLKIRSTKLEDSAMYFCASSEALGGQLYGYTFGSGTRLTVV.

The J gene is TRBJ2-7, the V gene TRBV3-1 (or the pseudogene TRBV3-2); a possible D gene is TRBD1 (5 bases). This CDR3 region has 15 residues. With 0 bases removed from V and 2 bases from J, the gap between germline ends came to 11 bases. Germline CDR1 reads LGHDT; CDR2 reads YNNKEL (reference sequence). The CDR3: CASSQEPQETYEQYF. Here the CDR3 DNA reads TGTGCCAGCAGCCAAGAGCCACAGGAGACCTACGAGCAGTACTTC.

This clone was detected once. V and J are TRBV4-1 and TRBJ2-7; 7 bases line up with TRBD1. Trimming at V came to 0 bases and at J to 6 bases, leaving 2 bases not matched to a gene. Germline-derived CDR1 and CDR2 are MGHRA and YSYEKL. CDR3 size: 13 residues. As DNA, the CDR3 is TGCGCCAGCAGCCAAGATAACAGGGGCGAGCAGTACTTC. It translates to CASSQDNRGEQYF.

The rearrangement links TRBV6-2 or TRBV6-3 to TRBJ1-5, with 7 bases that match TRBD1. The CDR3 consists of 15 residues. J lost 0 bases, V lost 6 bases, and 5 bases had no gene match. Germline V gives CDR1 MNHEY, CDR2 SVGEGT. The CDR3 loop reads CASSRDSYSNQPQHF. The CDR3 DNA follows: TGTGCCAGCAGCCGGGACAGCTATAGCAATCAGCCCCAGCATTTT.

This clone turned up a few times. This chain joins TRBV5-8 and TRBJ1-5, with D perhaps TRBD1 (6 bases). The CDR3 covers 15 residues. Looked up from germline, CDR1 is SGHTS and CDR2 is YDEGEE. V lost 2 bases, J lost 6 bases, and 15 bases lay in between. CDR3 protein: CASSFRTGKGQPQHF. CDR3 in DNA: TGTGCCAGCAGCTTTAGAACAGGGAAGGGTCAGCCCCAGCATTTT. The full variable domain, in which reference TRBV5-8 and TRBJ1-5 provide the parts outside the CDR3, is EAGVTQSPTHLIKTRGQQATLRCSPISGHTSVYWYQQALGLGLQFLLWYDEGEERNRGNFPPRFSGRQFPNYSSELNVNALELEDSALYLCASSFRTGKGQPQHFGDGTRLSIL.

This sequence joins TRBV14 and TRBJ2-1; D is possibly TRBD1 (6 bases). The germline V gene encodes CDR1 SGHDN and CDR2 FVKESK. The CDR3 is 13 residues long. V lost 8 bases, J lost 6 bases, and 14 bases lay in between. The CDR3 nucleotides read TGTGCCAGCGTGGGACACACGGGCAATGAGCAGTTCTTC. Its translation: CASVGHTGNEQFF.